This record looks at one T cell receptor (beta chain) sequence and its context. Its antigen is undetermined. Libraries were prepared by immunoSEQ multiplex PCR; TCRdb keeps only in-frame clonotypes and omits some of them. Of some 250,000 clones detected, around nine tenths appear once; the ten largest clones hold roughly 10%. Treatment given: around 19 received Ad26.COV2.S at low or high dose, single or two shots; 5 received placebo; per-sample allocation not given. Sampling was done on day 63 after the first vaccine or placebo injection. This sample was included in a study of Ad26.COV2.S vaccination and SARS-CoV-2 variants. Study at large: Administration of Ad26.COV2.S was intramuscular, either once or twice 56 days apart.

Findings and caveats of the study: Vaccine and placebo recipients had similar non-spike TCR breadth. After vaccination, substantial breadth of spike-specific CD8+ and CD4+ responses was reported. The TCR breadth and depth analyses may have understated or missed part of the total T cell responses.

The CDR3 extends over 15 amino acids. The V gene end was trimmed by 5 bases and the J gene end by 6 bases; junction bases not matched to a gene: 10. Germline V gene sequence: CDR1 SGHAT, CDR2 FQNNGV. The material sequenced was peripheral blood, taken in a trial of Ad26.COV2.S vaccine versus placebo. This chain connects TRBV11-2 to TRBJ1-5; 7 bases align to TRBD1. This clonotype originated in a person aged 18-60 years who received the Ad26.COV2.S COVID-19 vaccine or a placebo. CDR3 coding DNA: TGTGCCAGCAGCGCGGGACAGAACTTTGGTCAGCCCCAGCATTTT. It codes for CASSAGQNFGQPQHF.